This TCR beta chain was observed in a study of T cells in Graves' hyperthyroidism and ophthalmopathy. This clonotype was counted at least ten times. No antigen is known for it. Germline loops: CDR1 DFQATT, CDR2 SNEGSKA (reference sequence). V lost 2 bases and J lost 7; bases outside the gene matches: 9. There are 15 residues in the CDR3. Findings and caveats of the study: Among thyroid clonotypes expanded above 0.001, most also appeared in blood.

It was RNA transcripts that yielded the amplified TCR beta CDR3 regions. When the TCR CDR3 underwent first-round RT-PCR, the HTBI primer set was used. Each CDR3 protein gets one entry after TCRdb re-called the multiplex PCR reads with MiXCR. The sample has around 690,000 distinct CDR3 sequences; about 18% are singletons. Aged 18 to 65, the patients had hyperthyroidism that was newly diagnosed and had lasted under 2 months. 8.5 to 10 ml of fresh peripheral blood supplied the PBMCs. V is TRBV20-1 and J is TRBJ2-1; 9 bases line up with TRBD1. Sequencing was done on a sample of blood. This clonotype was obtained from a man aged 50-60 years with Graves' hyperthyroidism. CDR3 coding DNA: TGCAGTGCTAGATACAGGGGGCCGGAAGGGAATGAGCAGTTCTTC. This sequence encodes CSARYRGPEGNEQFF.